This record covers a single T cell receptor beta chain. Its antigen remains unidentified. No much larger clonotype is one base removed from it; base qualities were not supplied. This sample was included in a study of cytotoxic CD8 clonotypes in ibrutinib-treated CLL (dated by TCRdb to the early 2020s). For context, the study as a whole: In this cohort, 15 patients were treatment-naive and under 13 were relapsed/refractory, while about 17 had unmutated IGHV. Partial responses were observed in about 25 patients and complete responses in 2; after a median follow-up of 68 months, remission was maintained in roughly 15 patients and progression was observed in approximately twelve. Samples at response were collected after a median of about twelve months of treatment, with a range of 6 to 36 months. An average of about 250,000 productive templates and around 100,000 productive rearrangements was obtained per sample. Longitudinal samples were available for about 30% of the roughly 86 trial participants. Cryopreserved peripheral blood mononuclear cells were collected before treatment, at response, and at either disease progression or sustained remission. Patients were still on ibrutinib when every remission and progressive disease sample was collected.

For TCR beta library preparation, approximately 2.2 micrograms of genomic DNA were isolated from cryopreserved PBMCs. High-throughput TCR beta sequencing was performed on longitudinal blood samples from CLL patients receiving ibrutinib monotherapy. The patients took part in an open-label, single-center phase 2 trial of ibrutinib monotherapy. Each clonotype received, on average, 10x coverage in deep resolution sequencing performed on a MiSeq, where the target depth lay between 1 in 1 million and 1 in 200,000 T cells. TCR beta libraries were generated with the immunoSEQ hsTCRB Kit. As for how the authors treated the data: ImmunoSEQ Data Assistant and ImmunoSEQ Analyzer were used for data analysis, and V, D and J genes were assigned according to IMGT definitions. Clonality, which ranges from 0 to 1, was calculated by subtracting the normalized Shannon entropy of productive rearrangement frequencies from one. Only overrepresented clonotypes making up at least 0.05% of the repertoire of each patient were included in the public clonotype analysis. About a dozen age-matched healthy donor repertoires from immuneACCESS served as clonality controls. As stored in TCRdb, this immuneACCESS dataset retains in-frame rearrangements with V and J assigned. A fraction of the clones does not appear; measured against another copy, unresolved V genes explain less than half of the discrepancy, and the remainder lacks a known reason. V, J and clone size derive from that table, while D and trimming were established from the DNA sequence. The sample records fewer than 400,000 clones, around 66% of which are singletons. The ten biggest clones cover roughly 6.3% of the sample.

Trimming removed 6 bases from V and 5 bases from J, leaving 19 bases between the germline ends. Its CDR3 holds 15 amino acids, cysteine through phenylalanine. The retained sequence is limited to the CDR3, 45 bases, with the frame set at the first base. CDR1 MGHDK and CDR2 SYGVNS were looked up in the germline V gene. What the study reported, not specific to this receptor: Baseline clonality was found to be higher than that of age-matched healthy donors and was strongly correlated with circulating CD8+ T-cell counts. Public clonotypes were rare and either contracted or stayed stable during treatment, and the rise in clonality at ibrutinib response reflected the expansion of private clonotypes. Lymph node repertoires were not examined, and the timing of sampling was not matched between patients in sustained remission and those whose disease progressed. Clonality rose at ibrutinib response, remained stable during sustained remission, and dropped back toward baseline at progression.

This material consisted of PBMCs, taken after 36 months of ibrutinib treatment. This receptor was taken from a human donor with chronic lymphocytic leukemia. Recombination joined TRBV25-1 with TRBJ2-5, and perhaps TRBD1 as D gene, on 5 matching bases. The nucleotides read TGTGCCAGCAGCTGGGGCGTTGGCCGGCCGGAGACCCAGTACTTC. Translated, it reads CASSWGVGRPETQYF.